The rows below give T cell receptor beta chains drawn from one sample of a study of cytomegalovirus exposure and HLA in healthy donors. Generated by immunoSEQ multiplex PCR, the TCRdb table keeps only in-frame clones and is missing some. The table has over 95,000 clones, 74% seen once. The source material was PBMCs. The receptors shown here come from a human donor in good health. The conserved cysteine and the conserved F or W are not part of the CDR3 here. Each record gives: V gene, D gene, CDR3 protein. D genes are given only for firm matches.

>TRBV28|TRBD1
ASSGFRQGDTEAF
>TRBV6-5|TRBD1
ASSSRGTGNSPLH
>TRBV28|TRBD1
ASSEGQVKHEQY
>TRBV15|-
ATSRGAGEGLPQY
>TRBV6-5|-
ASSPVISSYNEQF
>TRBV6-6|TRBD2
ASSYTAGERGTQY
>TRBV11-2|TRBD2
ASSAGTSGTPKTQY
>TRBV29-1|-
SVGSRGSYEQY
>TRBV27|TRBD1
ASSFRQGREQY
>TRBV2|-
ASSGHDPLRETQY
>TRBV6-5|-
ASTLEGRLNSPLH
>TRBV5-4|TRBD2
ASSFSGGAYEQY
>TRBV10-3|TRBD1
AISGSTGGTSSEQY
>TRBV6-5|-
ASTGGYGRDGYT
>TRBV7-9|-
ASSLSRSRVEKLF
>TRBV6-5|-
ASSYREKYEQY
>TRBV19|TRBD1
ASSMTGWNTEAF
>TRBV5-1|TRBD2
ASSLVGGETQY
>TRBV27|TRBD1
ASSGRGPVNEQF
>TRBV6-5|-
ASSYQGRHT
>TRBV5-4|TRBD1
ASSLGQGVGYT
>TRBV5-4|-
ASSSNPGATNEKLF
>TRBV5-1|TRBD1
ASSLGLTGGYEQY
>TRBV6-1|-
ASSPTRSNQPQH
>TRBV7-2|TRBD1
ASSLRGQGNYGYT